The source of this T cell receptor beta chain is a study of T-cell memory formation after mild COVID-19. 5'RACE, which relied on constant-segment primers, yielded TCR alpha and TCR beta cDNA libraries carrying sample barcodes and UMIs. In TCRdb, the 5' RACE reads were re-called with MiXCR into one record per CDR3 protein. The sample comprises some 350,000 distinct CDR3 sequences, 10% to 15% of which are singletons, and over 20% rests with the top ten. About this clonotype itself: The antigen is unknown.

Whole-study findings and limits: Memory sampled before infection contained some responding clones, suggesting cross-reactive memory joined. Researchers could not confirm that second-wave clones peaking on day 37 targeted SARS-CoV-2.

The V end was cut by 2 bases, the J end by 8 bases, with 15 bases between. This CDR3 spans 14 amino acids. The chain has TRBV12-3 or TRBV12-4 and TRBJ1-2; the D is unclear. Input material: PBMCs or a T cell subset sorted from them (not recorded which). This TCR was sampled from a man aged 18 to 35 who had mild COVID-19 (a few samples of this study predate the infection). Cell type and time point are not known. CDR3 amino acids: CASSLLFPLGGYTF. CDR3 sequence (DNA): TGTGCCAGCAGTTTATTATTCCCTCTCGGCGGCTACACCTTC.